The 24 T cell receptor beta chains below all came from one sample that was sequenced in a study of blood T cells in healthy people across ages. Together with a sample-barcoded 5' primer, a J-beta primer mix was included in a second PCR lasting roughly 6 to 12 cycles. TCRdb called the 5' RACE reads again in MiXCR, with one record for every CDR3 protein. Of under 1,000,000 distinct CDR3 sequences listed, 35% to 60% were seen once; the top ten hold 18%. Sequencing was performed on blood. Source of these receptors: an elderly man in good health.

In this sample, this clonotype turned up many times. This sequence joins TRBV20-1 and TRBJ2-1; the match to TRBD2 covers 9 bases. The CDR3 spans 13 residues. The germline CDR1 and CDR2 sequences are DFQATT and SNEGSKA (reference sequence). The V segment lost 3 bases and the J segment 10 bases; nucleotides outside the gene matches: 7. This CDR3 is CSASSYSGGEQFF. CDR3 sequence (DNA): TGCAGTGCTAGTTCCTATAGCGGGGGCGAGCAGTTCTTC.

The CDR3 sequence is CASSQDKHEQYF. CDR3 bases: TGCGCCAGCAGCCAAGATAAGCACGAGCAGTACTTC. The chain joins TRBV4-3 to TRBJ2-7; unclear D gene. Looked up from germline, CDR1 is LGHNA and CDR2 is YSLEER. V lost 0 bases and J 5 bases, leaving 5 bases between the germline ends. The CDR3 covers 12 residues.

At least ten counts were recorded for this clonotype. This may be a read error: a much more frequent sequence differs by one nucleotide. The chain combines TRBV7-9 with TRBJ2-7, with a tentative D call TRBD2 (6 bases). This CDR3 has 15 residues. Germline V gene lookup returns CDR1 SEHNR and CDR2 FQNEAQ (reference sequence). Written as DNA, the CDR3 is TGTGCCAGCAGCCCCCGGGGGTTCTCCTCCTCCGAGCAGTACTTC. Amino acid sequence: CASSPRGFSSSEQYF.

The genes are TRBV28 and TRBJ1-2; weak D call: TRBD1 (6 bases). V was pared by 3 bases and J by 3 bases, with 11 bases between. The CDR3 runs 14 residues. Germline-derived CDR1 and CDR2 are MDHEN and SYDVKM. The CDR3 loop reads CASSFGEGDYGYTF. The DNA for the CDR3 is TGTGCCAGCAGTTTTGGCGAGGGGGACTATGGCTACACCTTC.

CDR3 in amino acids: CSARGSGGLPTDTQYF. The DNA of the CDR3 is TGCAGTGCTAGGGGTAGCGGGGGCCTGCCCACAGATACGCAGTATTTT. This chain links TRBV20-1 with TRBJ2-3; 9 nucleotides match TRBD2. The CDR3 runs 16 residues. The junction had 9 bases not matched to a gene; V was cut back by 3 bases and J by 2 bases. In germline, CDR1 is DFQATT, CDR2 SNEGSKA (reference sequence).

This chain uses TRBV25-1 with TRBJ2-5; 8 bases are a match to TRBD2. The CDR3 extends over 15 amino acids. The germline V gene has CDR1 MGHDK and CDR2 SYGVNS. With 6 bases clipped from V and 6 bases from J, the junction kept 12 bases outside the gene matches. CDR3 residues: CASSRTGTGGKTQYF. The CDR3, as DNA: TGTGCCAGCAGCCGAACGGGGACGGGAGGGAAGACCCAGTACTTC.

The V call is TRBV30, the J call TRBJ2-3, with D hard to call. CDR1 is GTSNPN, CDR2 SVGIG, per germline (reference sequence). This CDR3 region has 12 residues. V was pared by 5 bases and J by 3 bases, with 9 bases between. The CDR3 here is CAWAPSTDTQYF. CDR3 in DNA: TGTGCCTGGGCCCCCTCAACAGATACGCAGTATTTT.

The chain is built from TRBV21-1 and TRBJ2-1; no DNA check was done on the table's D call, TRBD2. TRBV21-1 has pseudogene status. There are 18 residues in the CDR3. This CDR3 reads CASSKTGGTSGLQETQFF. The CDR3 DNA sequence: TGTGCCAGCAGCAAAACAGGGGGAACTAGCGGGCTCCAAGAGACCCAGTTCTTC.

This sequence joins TRBV25-1 and TRBJ1-2; 9 nucleotides line up with TRBD1. Germline V gene data show CDR1 as MGHDK and CDR2 as SYGVNS. There are 17 residues in the CDR3. V shed 2 bases and J 5 bases; nucleotides not matched to a gene: 12. The CDR3 bases are TGTGCCAGCAGTGAAGCTGGGGGGGGACAGGGCCGATATGGCTACACCTTC. Amino acid sequence: CASSEAGGGQGRYGYTF.

This clonotype was recorded at least ten times. The J gene is TRBJ1-5, the V gene TRBV12-3 or TRBV12-4; 10 positions agree with TRBD1. Losses at the gene ends were 4 bases for V and 4 bases for J; bases not matched to a gene: 10. This CDR3 is built from 17 residues. The CDR3 DNA reads as TGTGCCAGCAGTTCCGGGACAGGGGTGGAGGAAAATCAGCCCCAGCATTTT. It encodes CASSSGTGVEENQPQHF.

This chain joins TRBV5-1 and TRBJ2-1, with TRBD2 matching over 7 bases. After removal of 1 base from V and 1 base from J, the junction contained 11 bases not matched to a gene. Germline V gene lookup returns CDR1 SGHRS and CDR2 YFSETQ. The CDR3 sequence is 18 residues long. CDR3 coding DNA: TGCGCCAGCAGCTTGAATCGGGAGTCAGCGGGGTCCTACAATGAGCAGTTCTTC. This gives the protein CASSLNRESAGSYNEQFF. The complete variable domain, with remaining parts taken from reference TRBV5-1 and TRBJ2-1, reads KAGVTQTPRYLIKTRGQQVTLSCSPISGHRSVSWYQQTPGQGLQFLFEYFSETQRNKGNFPGRFSGRQFSNSRSEMNVSTLELGDSALYLCASSLNRESAGSYNEQFFGPGTRLTVL.

This clonotype was counted a few times. The chain employs TRBV5-6 and TRBJ2-6, with no clear D. Trimming left V 1 base short and J 4 bases short, with 18 bases between. Germline V lookup: CDR1 SGHDT, CDR2 YYEEEE. The CDR3 runs 18 residues. CDR3 sequence (DNA): TGTGCCAGCAGCTTGTTGGAGCTCACGGTATCCGGGGCCAACGTCCTGACTTTC. Translation gives CASSLLELTVSGANVLTF.

The gene calls are TRBV6-2 or TRBV6-3 and TRBJ2-7, with 7 bases aligning to TRBD1. With V trimmed by 3 bases and J by 2 bases, 10 bases remained unmatched. Germline assignment: CDR1 MNHEY and CDR2 SVGEGT. This CDR3 spans 16 amino acids. Here the CDR3 reads CASSYDLGTAPYEQYF. Written as DNA, the CDR3 is TGTGCCAGCAGTTATGATTTGGGGACAGCACCCTACGAGCAGTACTTC.

This clonotype has a count of ten or more. This chain joins TRBV7-2 and TRBJ2-5; D not certain. The CDR3 runs to 15 residues. Trimming took 1 base from V and 11 from J, leaving 20 bases between them. Germline CDR1 SGHTA, CDR2 FQGNSA. CDR3 nucleotide sequence: TGTGCCAGCAGCTTAGAAGTAGCTCGAATCGGTGAGCAGTACTTC. Residues: CASSLEVARIGEQYF. Full variable domain (rest looked up from reference TRBV7-2 and TRBJ2-5): GAGVSQSPSNKVTEKGKDVELRCDPISGHTALYWYRQSLGQGLEFLIYFQGNSAPDKSGLPSDRFSAERTGGSVSTLTIQRTQQEDSAVYLCASSLEVARIGEQYFGPGTRLLVL.

V usage is TRBV29-1 and J usage is TRBJ1-1; perhaps TRBD1 as D (5 bases). Trimming took off 7 bases at V and 7 bases at J, with 19 bases between the two ends. Germline V lookup: CDR1 SQVTM, CDR2 ANQGSEA. There are 13 residues in the CDR3. CDR3 amino acids: CSAGLQVELEAFF. The CDR3 DNA is TGCAGCGCGGGTTTACAGGTTGAACTTGAAGCTTTCTTT.

The chain carries TRBV3-1 and TRBJ2-1; TRBD2 might be the D (5 bases). V lost 2 bases and J lost 6, with 11 bases in between. Germline values: CDR1 LGHDT, CDR2 YNNKEL (reference sequence). The CDR3 has 14 residues. The CDR3 nucleotides read TGTGCCAGCAGCCAATTCTTAGCGAGCAATGAGCAGTTCTTC. Translated: CASSQFLASNEQFF.

The V gene is TRBV4-1, the J gene TRBJ2-1; D not resolved. Germline CDR1 reads MGHRA; CDR2 reads YSYEKL. CDR3 length equals 13 residues. Trimming shortened V by 4 bases and J by 10 bases, and 14 bases separated the two germline ends. The CDR3 loop reads CASSRSQVGEQFF. CDR3 nucleotides: TGCGCCAGCAGCCGTTCCCAAGTTGGCGAGCAGTTCTTC.

This rearrangement joins TRBV7-3 to TRBJ2-3; no definite D call. There are 14 residues in the CDR3. Germline V CDR1 and CDR2: SGHTA, FQGTGA. V lost 5 bases and J lost 2, with 11 bases in between. CDR3 residues: CASSVLSNTDTQYF. CDR3 nucleotide sequence: TGTGCCAGCAGCGTTCTCTCCAACACAGATACGCAGTATTTT. The whole variable domain, remainder taken from reference TRBV7-3 and TRBJ2-3, is GAGVSQTPSNKVTEKGKYVELRCDPISGHTALYWYRQSLGQGPEFLIYFQGTGAADDSGLPNDRFFAVRPEGSVSTLKIQRTERGDSAVYLCASSVLSNTDTQYFGPGTRLTVL.

The table lists this clonotype with a few counts. The chain is built from TRBV28 and TRBJ1-1, with D uncertain. Germline V gene lookup returns CDR1 MDHEN and CDR2 SYDVKM. The CDR3 has 13 amino acids. Deletions cut 5 bases from V and 0 bases from J, with 7 bases between. CDR3 sequence reads: CASSRVLNTEAFF. The CDR3 bases are TGTGCCAGCAGTCGAGTCTTGAACACTGAAGCTTTCTTT.

This clonotype was found once. This rearrangement joins TRBV4-1 to TRBJ2-2; D gene ambiguous. CDR3 length: 15 residues. Germline loops: CDR1 MGHRA, CDR2 YSYEKL. Trimming removed 0 bases at V and 6 bases at J, with 11 bases between. CDR3 nucleotides: TGCGCCAGCAGCCAAGAAGGGCAGGCCCCCGGGGAGCTGTTTTTT. This codes for CASSQEGQAPGELFF.

This clonotype has only one observation. The chain is built from TRBV4-3 and TRBJ2-5; D is uncertain. Germline assignment: CDR1 LGHNA and CDR2 YSLEER. V shed 0 bases and J shed 4 bases, with 12 bases lying between them. The CDR3 is 15 amino acids. CDR3 loop: CASSQDLRQTETQYF. The DNA of the CDR3 is TGCGCCAGCAGCCAAGATTTACGCCAAACAGAGACCCAGTACTTC.

The CDR3 is CAISDDSRAGYGYTF. CDR3 nucleotides: TGTGCCATCAGTGACGACTCGAGAGCAGGCTATGGCTACACCTTC. The chain uses TRBV10-3 and TRBJ1-2; D is unresolved. The CDR3 is made up of 15 amino acids. CDR1 is ENHRY, CDR2 SYGVKD, per germline. The V and J ends lost 3 bases and 4 bases respectively, with 15 bases between them.

This clonotype has more than one count but fewer than ten. The V gene is TRBV12-3 or TRBV12-4, the J gene TRBJ2-7, with 9 nucleotides matching TRBD2. V lost 6 bases to trimming and J lost 7 bases; unmatched junction nucleotides: 16. The CDR3 has 16 amino acids. In DNA, the CDR3 is TGTGCCAGCAGCCAAGAAAGCGCGGGAGGGCGGCGGGAGCAGTACTTC. This gives the protein CASSQESAGGRREQYF.

J is TRBJ2-5 and V is TRBV5-1; D may be TRBD1 (7 bases). The germline V gene encodes CDR1 SGHRS and CDR2 YFSETQ. Trimming took 4 bases from V and 0 from J, leaving 16 bases between them. This CDR3 spans 16 amino acids. This CDR3 reads CASSTLRGANQETQYF. In DNA, the CDR3 is TGCGCCAGCAGCACGCTCAGGGGGGCAAACCAAGAGACCCAGTACTTC.